The text below deals with one TCR beta chain. This entry is derived from a study of blood T cell repertoires in COVID-19. Turning to the study itself: T cells, B-cell-depleted T cells, or PBMCs provided the cDNA or gDNA that served as material.

Authors' analysis steps: The authors estimated nucleated cell counts from reference gene primer amplification. The method was immunoSEQ multiplex PCR; TCRdb's version includes in-frame clones alone and lacks a portion of them. V and J calls and clone size are as listed in that table; D and trimming were resolved from the DNA. The sample yields about 140,000 clones, over 80% seen once. Sequences were obtained from peripheral blood. The clonotype comes from a man between 60 and 75 years old with active or convalescent COVID-19.

The CDR3 protein is CASSWSGIQETQYF. Written as DNA, the CDR3 is TGCGCCAGCAGCTGGTCGGGAATCCAAGAGACCCAGTACTTC. The V call is TRBV5-1, the J call TRBJ2-5, with TRBD2 as a possible D gene (5 bases). The CDR3 extends over 14 amino acids. With 3 bases removed from V and 1 base from J, the gap between germline ends came to 10 bases. The germline V gene encodes CDR1 SGHRS and CDR2 YFSETQ. The variable domain in full, with the rest retrieved from reference TRBV5-1 and TRBJ2-5, is KAGVTQTPRYLIKTRGQQVTLSCSPISGHRSVSWYQQTPGQGLQFLFEYFSETQRNKGNFPGRFSGRQFSNSRSEMNVSTLELGDSALYLCASSWSGIQETQYFGPGTRLLVL.